This TCR beta chain was documented in a study of T cell responses to AZD1222 COVID-19 vaccine. Study-wide results and limits: Recipients of AZD1222 seropositive at baseline numbered only five or six. With dominance at 160-218 and 743-854, vaccine-associated CD4 TCRs spanned spike.

Germline-derived CDR1 and CDR2 are MNHEY and SVGAGI. The CDR3 contains 15 residues. V lost 1 base, J lost 3 bases, and 10 bases lay in between. Details on this clone: What it recognizes is unknown.

The method was immunoSEQ multiplex PCR; TCRdb's version includes in-frame clones alone and lacks a portion of them. Of about 70,000 clones in the sample, 85% to 90% are singletons; the top ten hold around 4.9%. The starting material was peripheral blood, obtained 28 days after the second dose of the MenACWY control vaccine. The source is an adult who received the MenACWY meningococcal vaccine as a control. V usage is TRBV6-5 and J usage is TRBJ2-4; the D is unclear. Here the CDR3 DNA reads TGTGCCAGCAGTTACTTAGGGTTGGGCAAAAACATTCAGTACTTC. Its protein is CASSYLGLGKNIQYF.